Presented here are 12 T cell receptor beta chains from one specimen sequenced in a study of early T cells in non-severe SARS-CoV-2 infection. In TCRdb, the 5' RACE reads were re-called with MiXCR into one record per CDR3 protein. The repertoire holds fewer than 65,000 distinct CDR3 sequences, with more than 9% as singletons. Sequenced: whole blood. The receptors come from an adult who was a healthcare worker with PCR-confirmed SARS-CoV-2 infection or an uninfected control (not recorded which).

This clonotype was counted at least ten times. This sequence joins TRBV2 and TRBJ2-7, with a weak D call TRBD2 (6 bases). This CDR3 is built from 14 residues. Between the trimmed V and J ends, which lost 6 bases and 4 bases, there was a span of 16 bases. CDR1 is SNHLY and CDR2 is FYNNEI in the germline V gene. CDR3 in DNA: TGTGCCAGCAGCAACACTGGGACTCCTTACGAGCAGTACTTC. It translates to CASSNTGTPYEQYF.

This clonotype was counted between two and nine times. The chain joins TRBV7-3 to TRBJ2-2; D not certain. The CDR3 spans 11 residues. Germline CDR1 reads SGHTA; CDR2 reads FQGTGA. Deletions cut 4 bases from V and 5 bases from J, with 2 bases between. CDR3 DNA sequence: TGTGCCAGCAGCTCTACCGGGGAGCTGTTTTTT. Translating gives CASSSTGELFF.

This clonotype has more than one count but fewer than ten. The CDR3 here is CSARGTRNEQFF. Here the CDR3 DNA reads TGCAGTGCTAGGGGGACTAGGAATGAGCAGTTCTTC. V gene TRBV20-1 combines with J gene TRBJ2-1, with 8 bases lining up with TRBD2. CDR3 length equals 12 residues. Germline CDR1 DFQATT, CDR2 SNEGSKA (reference sequence). Losses at the gene ends were 3 bases for V and 7 bases for J; bases not matched to a gene: 2.

This sequence joins TRBV29-1 and TRBJ2-3; unclear D gene. The V end lost 3 bases, the J end lost 3 bases, and 10 bases lay between the germline ends. The germline gives CDR1 SQVTM, CDR2 ANQGSEA. This CDR3 spans 13 amino acids. CDR3 amino acids: CSVDRSGTDTQYF. The CDR3 nucleotides are TGCAGCGTTGACCGAAGTGGGACAGATACGCAGTATTTT.

This clonotype was detected a few times. The rearrangement joins TRBV5-4 to TRBJ2-2, with D perhaps TRBD1 (6 bases). This CDR3 has 14 residues. V dropped 4 bases and J dropped 4 bases, with 11 bases sitting between them. The germline gives CDR1 SGHNT, CDR2 YYREEE (reference sequence). CDR3 nucleotide sequence: TGTGCCAGCAGCCCCGGACAGTTCACCGGGGAGCTGTTTTTT. Encoded protein: CASSPGQFTGELFF.

This clonotype was observed a few times. V usage is TRBV15 and J usage is TRBJ1-2; 7 bases map to TRBD1. The length of the CDR3 is 16 residues. V trimming: 3 bases; J trimming: 4 bases; junction bases outside the gene matches: 11. CDR1 is LNHNV and CDR2 is YYDKDF in the germline V gene (reference sequence). The CDR3 DNA is TGTGCCACCAGCAGCCGATCAGGGGGGAGAATCTATGGCTACACCTTC. Residues: CATSSRSGGRIYGYTF.

In this sample, this clonotype turned up many times. The chain employs TRBV5-4 and TRBJ2-1, with TRBD2 matching 9 bases. This CDR3 has 16 amino acids. After removal of 0 bases from V and 5 bases from J, the junction contained 6 bases not matched to a gene. Germline CDR1 is SGHNT and CDR2 is YYREEE (reference sequence). The CDR3, as DNA: TGTGCCAGCAGCTTGGGGGGAGCGGGAGGACACAATGAGCAGTTCTTC. Encoded protein: CASSLGGAGGHNEQFF. Using reference TRBV5-4 and TRBJ2-1 for the parts outside the CDR3, the full variable domain is ETGVTQSPTHLIKTRGQQVTLRCSSQSGHNTVSWYQQALGQGPQFIFQYYREEENGRGNFPPRFSGLQFPNYSSELNVNALELDDSALYLCASSLGGAGGHNEQFFGPGTRLTVL.

Notes on this clonotype: A read error may account for a junction end that differs from germline. The V and J genes are TRBV3-1 and TRBJ2-2; D is uncertain. Germline V gene lookup returns CDR1 LGHDT and CDR2 YNNKEL (reference sequence). The CDR3 extends over 13 amino acids. CDR3 loop: CASTGVGTWELFF. The CDR3, as DNA: TGTGCCAGCACGGGCGTCGGCACCTGGGAGCTGTTTTTT. Together with reference TRBV3-1 and TRBJ2-2, the CDR3 gives the full variable domain: DTAVSQTPKYLVTQMGNDKSIKCEQNLGHDTMYWYKQDSKKFLKIMFSYNNKELIINETVPNRFSPKSPDKAHLNLHINSLELGDSAVYFCASTGVGTWELFFGEGSRLTVL.

The CDR3 DNA is TGTGCCAGGAAATGGCGGGCCACAGATACGCAGTATTTT. Translation gives CARKWRATDTQYF. The V gene is TRBV7-3, the J gene TRBJ2-3; tentatively, D is TRBD2 (5 bases). CDR3 length equals 13 residues. In germline, CDR1 is SGHTA, CDR2 FQGTGA. V was shortened by 9 bases and J by 2 bases, with 12 bases between the two germline ends.

The chain uses TRBV5-1 and TRBJ2-1; TRBD2 matches at 7 bases. With V trimmed by 0 bases and J by 5 bases, 2 bases remained unmatched. The germline gives CDR1 SGHRS, CDR2 YFSETQ. The CDR3 contains 14 residues. CDR3 sequence (DNA): TGCGCCAGCAGCTTGGCGGGGGGAAACAATGAGCAGTTCTTC. The encoded protein is CASSLAGGNNEQFF.

This clonotype was recorded many times. This chain joins TRBV20-1 and TRBJ2-7, with D perhaps TRBD2 (5 bases). CDR3 length: 12 amino acids. V gave up 6 bases and J gave up 7 bases, with 16 bases separating them. Germline-derived CDR1 and CDR2 are DFQATT and SNEGSKA (reference sequence). The CDR3 sequence is CSATGTSGEQYF. Written as DNA, the CDR3 is TGCAGTGCCACGGGAACATCGGGGGAGCAGTACTTC.

The chain uses TRBV11-3 and TRBJ2-2; D gene unclear. The ends were cut back, 4 bases at V and 4 bases at J, with 4 bases in the middle. The CDR3 contains 12 residues. The germline CDR1 and CDR2 sequences are SGHNT and YENEEA. CDR3 DNA sequence: TGTGCCAGCAGCTCCTTCACCGGGGAGCTGTTTTTT. Translated, it gives CASSSFTGELFF.